This T cell receptor beta chain was profiled in a study of lymphopenia after photon versus proton radiotherapy. General study findings and limits: Authors raise, but do not show, better survival with proton therapy. Post-nadir TCR diversity decline inversely tracked overall survival among those who died. Under photons, naive T cells and diversity fell while effector/memory populations rose. After the lymphocyte nadir, photon-treated repertoires showed oligoclonal expansion, especially of CD8+ Temra cells.

This CDR3 is 15 amino acids long. The germline V gene encodes CDR1 SGHRS and CDR2 YFSETQ. The ends were cut back, 0 bases at V and 0 bases at J, with 9 bases in the middle. TCRdb's table, derived via immunoSEQ multiplex PCR, lists solely in-frame clones and lacks some. Of about 61,000 clones in the sample, approximately 83% were seen once. Of note for this clone: Its matching antigen is unknown.

The rearrangement joins TRBV5-1 to TRBJ2-5, with D hard to call. This TCR was sampled from a man aged 35 to 55 with gastric cancer. Sample: peripheral blood, taken from a patient treated with photon-based radiotherapy. CDR3 amino acids: CASSLATAYQETQYF. The DNA of the CDR3 is TGCGCCAGCAGCTTGGCCACAGCCTACCAAGAGACCCAGTACTTC.